Presented here are 29 T cell receptor beta chains from one specimen sequenced in a study of blood T cell repertoires in COVID-19. Only in-frame clones appear in the TCRdb table, and some are missing; sequencing was by immunoSEQ multiplex PCR. This sample has some 160,000 clones, with approximately 90% found just once. Sequenced material: peripheral blood. These receptors were obtained from a man in his late teens or twenties with COVID-19, enrolled during active disease.

The V gene is TRBV7-2, the J gene TRBJ2-7; 10 bases are shared with TRBD2. This CDR3 is built from 18 residues. CDR1 SGHTA and CDR2 FQGNSA come from the germline V gene. After removal of 4 bases from V and 3 bases from J, the junction contained 15 bases not matched to a gene. The DNA for the CDR3 is TGTGCCAGCAGCTCCAAAGGCGTGGCTAGCGGGAGCTACTACGAGCAGTACTTC. Amino acids: CASSSKGVASGSYYEQYF.

This clone appeared a few times. The J gene is TRBJ1-2, the V gene TRBV9; TRBD1 matches at 7 bases. V trimming: 3 bases; J trimming: 4 bases; junction bases outside the gene matches: 3. This CDR3 spans 13 amino acids. From germline, CDR1 is SGDLS and CDR2 YYNGEE. In DNA, the CDR3 is TGTGCCAGCAGCGGACAGGGCGGCTATGGCTACACCTTC. This gives the protein CASSGQGGYGYTF.

This sequence joins TRBV5-1 and TRBJ2-7; 14 bases are shared with TRBD2. V trimming: 4 bases; J trimming: 4 bases; junction bases outside the gene matches: 13. The CDR3 is 18 residues long. Germline V gene sequence: CDR1 SGHRS, CDR2 YFSETQ. The CDR3 sequence: CASSPRAGTSGSLYEQYF. CDR3 coding DNA: TGCGCCAGCAGCCCGCGCGCCGGGACTAGCGGGAGTCTATACGAGCAGTACTTC.

This chain connects TRBV28 to TRBJ1-5; D perhaps matches TRBD1 (5 bases). V lost 4 bases, J lost 8 bases, and 15 bases lay in between. Germline loops: CDR1 MDHEN, CDR2 SYDVKM. The CDR3 is 14 amino acids. CDR3 sequence (DNA): TGTGCCAGCAGTTCTAACGTTCCCAGGGAGCCCCAGCATTTT. It yields the protein CASSSNVPREPQHF.

V and J are TRBV6-5 and TRBJ2-7, with 8 bases lining up with TRBD1. V gave up 5 bases and J gave up 3 bases; unmatched junction bases: 6. There are 14 residues in the CDR3. The germline CDR1 and CDR2 sequences are MNHEY and SVGAGI. The CDR3: CASSRDRSHYEQYF. The CDR3 DNA is TGTGCCAGCAGTCGGGACAGGAGTCACTACGAGCAGTACTTC.

This chain joins TRBV28 and TRBJ2-7; the D gene is possibly TRBD1 (6 bases). The CDR3 sequence is 12 residues long. Germline assignment: CDR1 MDHEN and CDR2 SYDVKM. Trimming shortened V by 6 bases and J by 4 bases, and 10 bases separated the two germline ends. CDR3 sequence: CASSLGQYEQYF. The CDR3, as DNA: TGTGCCAGCAGCCTAGGACAGTACGAGCAGTACTTC.

This chain links TRBV27 with TRBJ2-7, with D maybe TRBD2 (6 bases). Trimming cost V 6 bases and J 4 bases, with 16 bases left between them. CDR1 is MNHEY and CDR2 is SMNVEV in the germline V gene (reference sequence). CDR3 length: 14 residues. CDR3 sequence (DNA): TGTGCCAGCAGGGAATTCCCGGGAGCTTACGAGCAGTACTTC. Amino acids: CASREFPGAYEQYF.

The table lists this clone with a count of one. The V call is TRBV4-3, the J call TRBJ2-1; possibly TRBD2 for D (6 bases). Germline V gene data show CDR1 as LGHNA and CDR2 as YSLEER. The CDR3 contains 15 residues. V was cut by 4 bases and J by 2 bases, with 12 bases left in between. CDR3 sequence: CASSPAEGPYNEQFF. The CDR3 region has the DNA TGCGCCAGCAGCCCCGCGGAGGGGCCCTACAATGAGCAGTTCTTC.

In DNA form, the CDR3 reads TGTGCCAGCAGCCTACCCCAATCGGACACCATATATTTT. It specifies CASSLPQSDTIYF. The V gene is TRBV7-2, the J gene TRBJ1-3, with unresolved D. The CDR3 is 13 amino acids. Germline V gene data show CDR1 as SGHTA and CDR2 as FQGNSA. The V end was cut by 5 bases, the J end by 8 bases, with 13 bases between.

The chain recombines TRBV9 with TRBJ1-5; 7 bases agree with TRBD1. The germline V gene has CDR1 SGDLS and CDR2 YYNGEE. This CDR3 comprises 16 residues. The ends lost 0 bases at V and 2 bases at J; junction bases unmatched: 5. CDR3 sequence: CASSVDDRARNQPQHF. CDR3 DNA sequence: TGTGCCAGCAGCGTAGATGACAGGGCGCGCAATCAGCCCCAGCATTTT.

The chain employs TRBV11-2 and TRBJ2-1, with TRBD2 matching 11 bases. Germline V gene lookup returns CDR1 SGHAT and CDR2 FQNNGV. V trimming: 5 bases; J trimming: 4 bases; junction bases outside the gene matches: 7. The CDR3 length is 16 residues. The CDR3 region is CASSPKGLAAYNEQFF. As DNA, the CDR3 is TGTGCCAGCAGCCCAAAGGGACTAGCGGCTTACAATGAGCAGTTCTTC.

This chain uses TRBV5-6 with TRBJ1-2, with a tentative D call TRBD1 (5 bases). The CDR3 loop spans 16 amino acids. CDR1 and CDR2 from the germline V gene are SGHDT and YYEEEE. With 0 bases removed from V and 4 bases from J, the gap between germline ends came to 16 bases. In DNA form, the CDR3 reads TGTGCCAGCAGCTTGGGGTTGGGGCGCATGGGCTATGGCTACACCTTC. This encodes CASSLGLGRMGYGYTF.

The sample holds one count of this clone. The chain joins TRBV6-6 to TRBJ1-6; 9 bases fit TRBD1. V shed 6 bases, J shed 6 bases, and the junction held 6 bases outside the gene matches. The V gene's germline CDR1 is MNHNY and CDR2 SVGAGI (reference sequence). The CDR3 length is 15 residues. In DNA form, the CDR3 reads TGTGCCAGCAGGTCACCGGGACAGGGTAATTCACCCCTCCACTTT. Protein sequence: CASRSPGQGNSPLHF.

This clone was observed a few times. A read error may account for a junction end that differs from germline. The chain is built from TRBV7-2 and TRBJ1-4; D is perhaps TRBD1 (5 bases). CDR3 size: 15 residues. Germline lookup yields CDR1 SGHTA and CDR2 FQGNSA. The CDR3, as DNA: TGTGCCAGCAGCTTATATTCAGGGCTTCGGAAAAAACTGCTTTTT. Its protein product is CASSLYSGLRKKLLF.

The chain recombines TRBV10-1 with TRBJ1-2, with D uncertain. The CDR3 totals 12 residues. Trimming removed 6 bases from V and 2 bases from J, with 7 bases in between. Germline values: CDR1 WNHNN, CDR2 SYGVQD (reference sequence). The CDR3 DNA follows: TGCGCCAGCAGGGTGAGAAACTATGGCTACACCTTC. This translates into CASRVRNYGYTF.

This clone turned up a few times. V usage is TRBV5-1 and J usage is TRBJ1-3; 7 nucleotides align to TRBD1. The CDR3 contains 15 residues. Trimming took 3 bases from V and 4 from J; bases not matched to a gene: 7. Looked up from germline, CDR1 is SGHRS and CDR2 is YFSETQ. The CDR3 loop reads CASSSMTGSGNTIYF. The CDR3, as DNA: TGCGCCAGCAGCTCCATGACAGGGAGCGGAAACACCATATATTTT.

The CDR3 is CSVEHGTFGELFF. DNA of the CDR3: TGCAGCGTTGAACACGGGACTTTTGGGGAGCTGTTTTTT. This chain links TRBV29-1 with TRBJ2-2, with D possibly being TRBD2 (6 bases). The germline V gene encodes CDR1 SQVTM and CDR2 ANQGSEA. The CDR3 is 13 amino acids. The germline V and J ends were trimmed by 2 bases and 8 bases, with 12 bases remaining between them.

This clone came up once. The gene calls are TRBV5-1 and TRBJ2-6, with TRBD1 matching 11 bases. The V and J ends lost 0 bases and 4 bases, in that order; junction bases with no gene match: 6. Germline CDR1 SGHRS, CDR2 YFSETQ. The CDR3 sequence is 18 residues long. CDR3 protein: CASSLAGTGGSGANVLTF. The CDR3 DNA follows: TGCGCCAGCAGCTTGGCCGGGACAGGGGGATCCGGGGCCAACGTCCTGACTTTC.

The V call is TRBV11-3, the J call TRBJ2-1, with 12 bases aligning to TRBD2. V lost 10 bases and J lost 8; bases outside the gene matches: 12. CDR3 length: 15 amino acids. Germline lookup yields CDR1 SGHNT and CDR2 YENEEA. The CDR3 loop is CANTRLAGVGYEQFF. CDR3 bases: TGTGCCAACACCAGACTAGCGGGAGTAGGGTATGAGCAGTTCTTC.

V gene TRBV6-5 combines with J gene TRBJ1-2; 9 bases fit TRBD1. The CDR3 has 14 amino acids. J lost 1 base, V lost 5 bases, and 2 bases had no gene match. The germline gives CDR1 MNHEY, CDR2 SVGAGI. CDR3 sequence reads: CASSRGQGNYGYTF. The DNA of the CDR3 is TGTGCCAGCAGTAGGGGACAGGGTAACTATGGCTACACCTTC.

This sequence joins TRBV7-8 and TRBJ2-1; possibly TRBD2 for D (6 bases). The CDR3 has 15 amino acids. Germline CDR1 is SGHVS and CDR2 is FQNEAQ. V dropped 1 base and J dropped 4 bases, with 11 bases sitting between them. The CDR3 sequence is CASSLVASAYNEQFF. The CDR3 coding sequence is TGTGCCAGCAGCTTAGTGGCTAGCGCATACAATGAGCAGTTCTTC.

V gene TRBV9 combines with J gene TRBJ1-2; 10 bases map to TRBD1. The V and J ends lost 3 bases and 3 bases, in that order; junction bases with no gene match: 2. CDR3 length: 14 amino acids. Germline-derived CDR1 and CDR2 are SGDLS and YYNGEE. The CDR3, as DNA: TGTGCCAGCAGCGGACAGGGGGCTCACTATGGCTACACCTTC. Amino acids: CASSGQGAHYGYTF.

V and J are TRBV28 and TRBJ2-5; D may be TRBD1 (5 bases). The CDR3 length is 11 residues. V dropped 6 bases and J dropped 4 bases, with 6 bases sitting between them. In germline, CDR1 is MDHEN, CDR2 SYDVKM. Written as DNA, the CDR3 is TGTGCCAGCAGAGGGGTAGAGACCCAGTACTTC. It translates to CASRGVETQYF.

CDR3 nucleotides: TGTGCCAGTAGCCTCAGGGAGGGCGGCTACACCTTC. This gives the protein CASSLREGGYTF. The gene calls are TRBV19 and TRBJ1-2, with D perhaps matching TRBD1 (5 bases). The CDR3 is made up of 12 amino acids. Trimming pared 6 bases from V and 8 bases from J, leaving 13 bases between. Germline-derived CDR1 and CDR2 are LNHDA and SQIVND (reference sequence).

The J gene is TRBJ1-1, the V gene TRBV11-2; 7 bases are shared with TRBD1. The V and J ends lost 5 bases and 6 bases, in that order; junction bases with no gene match: 9. Germline V gene data show CDR1 as SGHAT and CDR2 as FQNNGV. CDR3 length: 14 residues. The CDR3, as DNA: TGTGCCAGCAGCCGATCGACAGGGAGCGCTGAAGCTTTCTTT. Its translation is CASSRSTGSAEAFF.

The J gene is TRBJ1-2, the V gene TRBV18; D gene ambiguous. CDR1 is KGHSH, CDR2 LQKENI, per germline. V lost 2 bases and J 5 bases, leaving 15 bases between the germline ends. The CDR3 covers 15 residues. The DNA for the CDR3 is TGTGCCAGCTCACCAGTCCCAAGCGGGGTGTATGGCTACACCTTC. It encodes CASSPVPSGVYGYTF.

V and J are TRBV28 and TRBJ2-7, with 12 bases matching TRBD2. CDR1 and CDR2 from the germline V gene are MDHEN and SYDVKM. The CDR3 consists of 16 residues. V trimming: 3 bases; J trimming: 8 bases; junction bases outside the gene matches: 11. The CDR3 region is CASSFPRTSGDLQQYF. For the CDR3, the DNA is TGTGCCAGCAGTTTTCCCCGGACTAGCGGGGACTTGCAGCAGTACTTC.

The chain recombines TRBV19 with TRBJ2-1, with a possible D match to TRBD2 (6 bases). Trimming took 5 bases from V and 5 from J, leaving 13 bases between them. The CDR3 spans 14 residues. CDR1 and CDR2 (germline): LNHDA, SQIVND (reference sequence). The DNA for the CDR3 is TGTGCCAGTAGTGTGGGGAGGTCCGACAATGAGCAGTTCTTC. The encoded protein is CASSVGRSDNEQFF.

J is TRBJ1-5 and V is TRBV5-6; TRBD1 agrees at 7 bases. J lost 5 bases, V lost 2 bases, and 4 bases had no gene match. The CDR3 extends over 14 amino acids. CDR1 is SGHDT, CDR2 YYEEEE, per germline. In nucleotides, the CDR3 is TGTGCCAGCAGCTTCGGGCAGGGGGATCAGCCCCAGCATTTT. Its protein product is CASSFGQGDQPQHF.